The 16 T cell receptor beta chains reported below all come from one sample, sequenced in a study of CD8 T cells in Susac syndrome (dated by TCRdb to the late 2010s). The protocol used for the library was the immunoSEQ multiplex PCR assay. RNA was extracted using the RNeasy kit, and roughly 0.5 to 1 microgram was reverse transcribed with random hexamers. TCRdb reanalyzed the raw reads on its own, using fastp at Q25 for trimming and MiXCR for clone calling, and kept in-frame beta chains. When rows share a CDR3 protein, they turn into one entry using the most common DNA and genes. This sample lists around 110,000 distinct CDR3 sequences; 96% were detected once. Jointly, the top ten make up roughly 0.14% of the sample. The sequenced material came from CD4+ T cells from PBMCs. All receptors derive from a human donor with Susac syndrome.

This sequence joins TRBV15 and TRBJ1-1; D is possibly TRBD1 (5 bases). Germline assignment: CDR1 LNHNV and CDR2 YYDKDF (reference sequence). The germline V and J ends were trimmed by 0 bases and 8 bases, with 13 bases remaining between them. The CDR3 has 14 amino acids. The CDR3: CATSRDHQGEEAFF. In DNA form, the CDR3 reads TGTGCCACCAGCAGAGATCACCAGGGCGAGGAAGCTTTCTTT.

J is TRBJ2-7 and V is TRBV29-1; 9 nucleotides match TRBD1. This CDR3 spans 14 amino acids. Germline V lookup: CDR1 SQVTM, CDR2 ANQGSEA. J lost 0 bases, V lost 7 bases, and 7 bases had no gene match. This CDR3 reads CSARQGGSSYEQYF. For the CDR3, the DNA is TGCAGCGCCCGACAGGGGGGCTCCTCCTACGAGCAGTACTTC.

The genes are TRBV6-5 and TRBJ2-5; the D is unclear. This CDR3 has 15 residues. The germline V and J ends were trimmed by 2 bases and 1 base, with 11 bases remaining between them. Looked up from germline, CDR1 is MNHEY and CDR2 is SVGAGI. The chain's CDR3 is CASSYAMVGQETQYF. The CDR3 coding sequence is TGTGCCAGCAGTTACGCGATGGTCGGCCAAGAGACCCAGTACTTC.

The CDR3 loop reads CSAPLAGIDYEQYF. The CDR3 DNA reads TGCAGTGCTCCACTAGCGGGAATCGACTACGAGCAGTACTTC. The rearrangement links TRBV20-1 to TRBJ2-7; 10 nucleotides agree with TRBD2. Germline loops: CDR1 DFQATT, CDR2 SNEGSKA (reference sequence). The CDR3 is 14 amino acids. Trimming removed 5 bases from V and 3 bases from J; junction bases left unmatched: 7.

J is TRBJ2-3 and V is TRBV21-1. TRBV21-1 is reported as a pseudogene. The CDR3 covers 14 residues. This CDR3 reads CASSIDLSTDTQYF. As DNA, the CDR3 is TGTGCCAGCAGCATCGACCTTTCCACAGATACGCAGTATTTT.

This clonotype occurred a few times. The rearrangement links TRBV12-3 or TRBV12-4 to TRBJ2-5; maybe TRBD2 (5 bases). This CDR3 is built from 12 residues. V lost 4 bases to trimming and J lost 6 bases, with 9 bases between them. CDR3 in DNA: TGTGCCAGCAGTTCCCCCGGGAAGACCCAGTACTTC. Residues: CASSSPGKTQYF.

V and J are TRBV4-1 and TRBJ2-1; TRBD2 matches 15 bases. The CDR3 contains 15 residues. Germline V gene sequence: CDR1 MGHRA, CDR2 YSYEKL. J was trimmed by 7 bases and V by 3 bases; bases with no gene match: 1. As DNA, the CDR3 is TGCGCCAGCAGCCAGGGACTAGCGGGAGGAAATGAGCAGTTCTTC. It encodes CASSQGLAGGNEQFF.

The chain links TRBV30 to TRBJ2-1, with 7 positions matching TRBD1. Germline V CDR1 and CDR2: GTSNPN, SVGIG (reference sequence). The CDR3 length is 16 residues. J lost 1 base, V lost 2 bases, and 8 bases had no gene match. In DNA form, the CDR3 reads TGTGCCTGGAGTTTAATACAGGGGCTTTCCTACAATGAGCAGTTCTTC. This translates into CAWSLIQGLSYNEQFF.

This chain links TRBV29-1 with TRBJ2-7; 7 bases are a match to TRBD1. The CDR3 has 13 residues. J lost 1 base, V lost 4 bases, and 4 bases had no gene match. Per the germline V gene, CDR1 is SQVTM and CDR2 is ANQGSEA. CDR3 amino acids: CSVGEQGSYEQYF. The DNA of the CDR3 is TGCAGCGTTGGAGAACAGGGGTCCTACGAGCAGTACTTC.

This chain connects TRBV5-4 to TRBJ2-7; 9 bases are shared with TRBD1. The CDR3 extends over 16 amino acids. Trimming at V came to 1 base and at J to 3 bases, leaving 8 bases not matched to a gene. Germline CDR1 is SGHNT and CDR2 is YYREEE (reference sequence). For the CDR3, the DNA is TGTGCCAGCAGCTTGCCCGGACAGGGGTCTTTCTACGAGCAGTACTTC. Protein: CASSLPGQGSFYEQYF.

A remark on this clonotype: A junction end diverges from the germline sequence, so it may reflect a read error. V gene TRBV15 combines with J gene TRBJ2-4; possibly TRBD1 for D (6 bases). CDR3 length: 13 residues. CDR1 and CDR2 (germline): LNHNV, YYDKDF (reference sequence). The CDR3 DNA reads as TGTGCCACCAGCAGAGATAATACAGGGATTCGGTACTTC. It translates to CATSRDNTGIRYF.

The gene calls are TRBV5-6 and TRBJ2-3; TRBD2 agrees at 10 bases. CDR3 length: 15 amino acids. Losses at the gene ends were 5 bases for V and 3 bases for J; bases not matched to a gene: 6. Germline V gene lookup returns CDR1 SGHDT and CDR2 YYEEEE. The CDR3 here is CASSHSGRGTDTQYF. Here the CDR3 DNA reads TGTGCCAGCAGTCACAGCGGGAGGGGGACAGATACGCAGTATTTT.

The chain uses TRBV24-1 and TRBJ2-5, with D hard to call. Trimming removed 1 base at V and 5 bases at J, with 4 bases between. The CDR3 contains 12 residues. Germline CDR1 is KGHDR and CDR2 is SFDVKD. CDR3 coding DNA: TGTGCCACCAGTGATTTTGGGGAGACCCAGTACTTC. Translation: CATSDFGETQYF.

The chain links TRBV4-3 to TRBJ1-2; D call uncertain. V was shortened by 4 bases and J by 5 bases, with 11 bases between the two germline ends. CDR1 is LGHNA and CDR2 is YSLEER in the germline V gene. The CDR3 is 13 residues long. This chain's CDR3 is CASSPVGSYGYTF. CDR3 DNA sequence: TGCGCCAGCAGCCCCGTCGGGAGTTATGGCTACACCTTC.

This chain joins TRBV2 and TRBJ1-5; D call uncertain. CDR1 is SNHLY, CDR2 FYNNEI, per germline. Trimming pared 7 bases from V and 5 bases from J, leaving 15 bases between. This CDR3 is 14 amino acids long. As DNA, the CDR3 is TGTGCCAGCATGTCGGGCTTGCGGGATCAGCCCCAGCATTTT. As protein: CASMSGLRDQPQHF.

The chain is built from TRBV19 and TRBJ2-7; 8 nucleotides line up with TRBD2. Germline lookup yields CDR1 LNHDA and CDR2 SQIVND (reference sequence). The CDR3 length is 13 residues. The V segment lost 10 bases and the J segment 5 bases; nucleotides outside the gene matches: 10. This chain's CDR3 is CATSSGRLDEQYF. CDR3 DNA sequence: TGTGCCACCTCTAGCGGGCGCCTGGACGAGCAGTACTTC.